What follows is one T cell receptor beta chain and its context. Its antigen is still unknown. The entry originates in a study of response to subunit inactivated influenza vaccine. Study-wide results and caveats: The authors offered the suggestion that each seasonal influenza vaccination recruits few new T cells.

V lost 5 bases to trimming and J lost 7 bases; unmatched junction nucleotides: 7. The CDR3 loop spans 13 amino acids. A single record per CDR3 protein comes from TCRdb applying MiXCR to the RT-PCR reads. The repertoire holds about 570,000 distinct CDR3 sequences, with about 11% as singletons. In addition, the sample was reused for a study of T cells expressing NK-cell markers. That report notes: 5'RACE template switching built TCR beta cDNA with unique molecular identifiers.

This chain joins TRBV12-3 or TRBV12-4 and TRBJ1-1; 7 bases agree with TRBD1. Sequencing was performed on PBMCs from blood, taken on the day of vaccination. The origin of this receptor is a man in his fifties who received an inactivated influenza vaccine. DNA for the CDR3: TGTGCCAGCAGTACTGGGACAGCCAGTGAAGCTTTCTTT. Its translation: CASSTGTASEAFF.